This section outlines one TCR beta chain sequence together with its context. What it recognizes is unknown. The germline gene is not matched at one end of the junction; a read error may be the cause. The entry originates in a study of identical twins. Unique molecular identifiers were present on the cDNA, which also gained a universal primer site by template switching. TCRdb recomputed calls from the 5' RACE reads with MiXCR, one row per CDR3 protein. The sample carries under 800,000 distinct CDR3 sequences, about 20% recorded once. Findings and limits, study-wide: With abundant cord blood beta clonotypes, insertions were fewer; memory repertoires showed no such pattern. Surplus twin overlap in beta out-of-frame sequences was less pronounced.

The CDR3 is 12 amino acids. The germline V gene has CDR1 DFQATT and CDR2 SNEGSKA (reference sequence). This sample also appeared in a second study, on T cells expressing NK-cell markers. That publication notes: Obtained from sorted CD3+CD56+NKG2C+, CD3+CD56+NKG2C- and CD3+CD56-NKG2C+ T cells were the TCR beta repertoires.

Sequenced sample: PBMCs. The receptor's source is a woman aged 18 to 35 in good health. V usage is TRBV20-1 and J usage is TRBJ2-1; the D gene is possibly TRBD2 (5 bases). The CDR3 loop reads CSARGLHNGQFF. The CDR3 DNA reads as TGCAGTGCCCGGGGTTTACACAATGGGCAGTTCTTC.